A selection of T cell receptor beta chains follows, all from one sample in a study of PD-1 blockade in classical Hodgkin lymphoma. Sequencing used immunoSEQ multiplex PCR; TCRdb keeps in-frame clones, though not all of them. This sample has 65,000 to 95,000 clones, with roughly nine tenths found just once. Source: peripheral blood mononuclear cells (PBMCs), taken at baseline. These receptors all stem from a human donor with classical Hodgkin lymphoma. CDR3s include the opening cysteine and the closing phenylalanine or tryptophan. A D gene is named only where the DNA matches it firmly. Only some rows state a clone size, as once, few, many or a class for expanded clones.

j_gene: TRBJ2-1
abundance: few
d_gene: TRBD2
v_gene: TRBV7-9
CDR3nt: TGTGCCAGCAGCTCAATAGCGGGAGGGTCCAACAATGAGCAGTTCTTC
CDR3aa: CASSSIAGGSNNEQFF

j_gene: TRBJ2-1
abundance: NA
d_gene: TRBD1
v_gene: TRBV5-5
CDR3nt: TGTGCCAGCAGCTTGGTGACAGGGTCGTACAATGAGCAGTTCTTC
CDR3aa: CASSLVTGSYNEQFF

j_gene: TRBJ1-2
abundance: NA
d_gene: NA
v_gene: TRBV27
CDR3nt: TGTGCCAGCAGGGCAGTCGGCGATGGCTACACCTTC
CDR3aa: CASRAVGDGYTF

j_gene: TRBJ2-7
abundance: NA
d_gene: NA
v_gene: TRBV28
CDR3nt: TGTGCCAGCAGTCTCACAGGGTTCGAGCAGTACTTC
CDR3aa: CASSLTGFEQYF

j_gene: TRBJ2-7
abundance: NA
d_gene: TRBD2
v_gene: TRBV4-3
CDR3nt: TGCGCCAGCAGCCAAGCTGCAGCGGGGGCCTACGAGCAGTACTTC
CDR3aa: CASSQAAAGAYEQYF

j_gene: TRBJ1-2
abundance: NA
d_gene: TRBD1
v_gene: TRBV29-1
CDR3nt: TGCAGCGTTGCCAGGACAGGGAGTGGGTATGGCTACACCTTC
CDR3aa: CSVARTGSGYGYTF

j_gene: TRBJ1-5
abundance: NA
d_gene: NA
v_gene: TRBV6-5
CDR3nt: TGTGCCAGCAGTTGGGGGGCTGGGAGCAATCAGCCCCAGCATTTT
CDR3aa: CASSWGAGSNQPQHF

j_gene: TRBJ1-2
abundance: NA
d_gene: NA
v_gene: TRBV19
CDR3nt: TGTGCCAGTAGTCAGGTGGGGGGACCTGCTTACTTC
CDR3aa: CASSQVGGPAYF

j_gene: TRBJ1-2
abundance: NA
d_gene: TRBD1
v_gene: TRBV28
CDR3nt: TGTGCCAGCATCGTTCCGGGACAGGGGGCGACCGGCTACACCTTC
CDR3aa: CASIVPGQGATGYTF

j_gene: TRBJ2-2
abundance: NA
d_gene: NA
v_gene: TRBV27
CDR3nt: TGTGCCAGCAGTTTATCCCCCAACACCGGGGAGCTGTTTTTT
CDR3aa: CASSLSPNTGELFF

j_gene: TRBJ2-1
abundance: NA
d_gene: NA
v_gene: TRBV13
CDR3nt: TGTGCCAGCAACCAGGGGAAACAGGACAATGAGCAGTTCTTC
CDR3aa: CASNQGKQDNEQFF

j_gene: TRBJ1-4
abundance: NA
d_gene: TRBD1
v_gene: TRBV4-3
CDR3nt: TGCGCCAGCAGCCACGGGACAGGGGAAGAAAAACTGTTTTTT
CDR3aa: CASSHGTGEEKLFF

j_gene: TRBJ2-7
abundance: NA
d_gene: NA
v_gene: TRBV7-2
CDR3nt: TGTGCCAGCAGCTTAGCAAGTGGACTAACCACCTACGAGCAGTACTTC
CDR3aa: CASSLASGLTTYEQYF

j_gene: TRBJ2-2
abundance: NA
d_gene: NA
v_gene: TRBV14
CDR3nt: TGTGCCAGCAGCCGGACCGAAGGAACCGGGGAGCTGTTTTTT
CDR3aa: CASSRTEGTGELFF

j_gene: TRBJ2-7
abundance: NA
d_gene: TRBD2
v_gene: TRBV7-9
CDR3nt: TGTGCCAGCAGCCCGGGACCGGGACTAGCCTCCTACGAGCAGTACTTC
CDR3aa: CASSPGPGLASYEQYF

j_gene: TRBJ2-2
abundance: NA
d_gene: TRBD1
v_gene: TRBV28
CDR3nt: TGTGCCAGCAGTGGACGGACAGGTCCCGGGGAGCTGTTTTTT
CDR3aa: CASSGRTGPGELFF

j_gene: TRBJ2-2
abundance: NA
d_gene: NA
v_gene: TRBV11-3
CDR3nt: TGTGCCAGCAGCTTCGGACTCGCGAACACCGGGGAGCTGTTTTTT
CDR3aa: CASSFGLANTGELFF

j_gene: TRBJ1-3
abundance: NA
d_gene: NA
v_gene: TRBV30
CDR3nt: TGTGCCTGGAGTGTTTCTGGAAACACCATATATTTT
CDR3aa: CAWSVSGNTIYF

j_gene: TRBJ1-1
abundance: NA
d_gene: NA
v_gene: TRBV19
CDR3nt: TGTGCCAGTAGTATAATGGGCACCTGGAACACTGAAGCTTTCTTT
CDR3aa: CASSIMGTWNTEAFF

j_gene: TRBJ2-7
abundance: NA
d_gene: NA
v_gene: TRBV27
CDR3nt: TGTGCCAGCAGTGACCCCGGGACCCTCGAGCAGTACTTC
CDR3aa: CASSDPGTLEQYF

j_gene: TRBJ1-1
abundance: NA
d_gene: NA
v_gene: TRBV15
CDR3nt: TGTGCCACCAGCAGAGTCCTGTCGGTCGGCACTGAAGCTTTCTTT
CDR3aa: CATSRVLSVGTEAFF

j_gene: TRBJ1-5
abundance: NA
d_gene: NA
v_gene: TRBV19
CDR3nt: TGTGCCAGTAGTGTGGACAGATATAGCAATCAGCCCCAGCATTTT
CDR3aa: CASSVDRYSNQPQHF

j_gene: TRBJ1-1
abundance: NA
d_gene: NA
v_gene: TRBV19
CDR3nt: TGTGCCAGTAGTCCTGGGCTGAACACTGAAGCTTTCTTT
CDR3aa: CASSPGLNTEAFF

j_gene: TRBJ1-1
abundance: NA
d_gene: NA
v_gene: TRBV27
CDR3nt: TGTGCCAGCAAGACTACAGGGATGTATACTGAAGCTTTCTTT
CDR3aa: CASKTTGMYTEAFF

j_gene: TRBJ1-1
abundance: NA
d_gene: NA
v_gene: TRBV28
CDR3nt: TGTGCCAGCAGTTTACGCGGCACTGAAGCTTTCTTT
CDR3aa: CASSLRGTEAFF

j_gene: TRBJ2-7
abundance: NA
d_gene: NA
v_gene: TRBV5-4
CDR3nt: TGTGCCAGCAGCTTGGGAGGGGAAATCTACGAGCAGTACTTC
CDR3aa: CASSLGGEIYEQYF

j_gene: TRBJ1-2
abundance: NA
d_gene: NA
v_gene: TRBV6-5
CDR3nt: TGTGCCAGCAGTTACTCAGGGCACCTTAACTATGGCTACACCTTC
CDR3aa: CASSYSGHLNYGYTF

j_gene: TRBJ2-7
abundance: NA
d_gene: TRBD1
v_gene: TRBV7-9
CDR3nt: TGTGCCAGCAGCGCCCGATTGAGCCGGGGACAGGGGACCTACGAGCAGTACTTC
CDR3aa: CASSARLSRGQGTYEQYF

j_gene: TRBJ2-2
abundance: NA
d_gene: NA
v_gene: TRBV5-4
CDR3nt: TGTGCCAGCAGCTTGATGGGGGGCACCGGGGAGCTGTTTTTT
CDR3aa: CASSLMGGTGELFF

j_gene: TRBJ1-1
abundance: NA
d_gene: TRBD1
v_gene: TRBV4-1
CDR3nt: TGCGCCAGCAGCCGCAGGACAGGGGAAGTGGCTGAAGCTTTCTTT
CDR3aa: CASSRRTGEVAEAFF

j_gene: TRBJ1-1
abundance: NA
d_gene: NA
v_gene: TRBV29-1
CDR3nt: TGCAGCGTTGGTTTCGGGAACACTGAAGCTTTCTTT
CDR3aa: CSVGFGNTEAFF

j_gene: TRBJ2-1
abundance: NA
d_gene: NA
v_gene: TRBV11-2
CDR3nt: TGTGCCAGCAGCCCAATTACCCGGGACTCACAGTTCTTC
CDR3aa: CASSPITRDSQFF

j_gene: TRBJ2-7
abundance: NA
d_gene: TRBD1
v_gene: TRBV18
CDR3nt: TGTGCCAGCTCACCGGGACAGAACTACGAGCAGTACTTC
CDR3aa: CASSPGQNYEQYF

j_gene: TRBJ2-7
abundance: NA
d_gene: NA
v_gene: TRBV11-2
CDR3nt: TGTGCCAGCAGTCTGGGGACAACCGAGCAGTACTTC
CDR3aa: CASSLGTTEQYF

j_gene: TRBJ1-1
abundance: NA
d_gene: TRBD1
v_gene: TRBV27
CDR3nt: TGTGCCAGCAGTCCGCCGCGCGTACAGGGGATCGCTGAAGCTTTCTTT
CDR3aa: CASSPPRVQGIAEAFF

j_gene: TRBJ1-3
abundance: NA
d_gene: NA
v_gene: TRBV19
CDR3nt: TGTGCCACTTTTGGCGGGTCGGGAAACACCATATATTTT
CDR3aa: CATFGGSGNTIYF

j_gene: TRBJ2-2
abundance: NA
d_gene: TRBD2
v_gene: TRBV30
CDR3nt: TGTGCCTGGAGCCATCCCCCCTCTAGCGGGGACAACACCGGGGAGCTGTTTTTT
CDR3aa: CAWSHPPSSGDNTGELFF

j_gene: TRBJ2-2
abundance: NA
d_gene: NA
v_gene: TRBV27
CDR3nt: TGTGCCAGCAGTTTTCGGCTACAAAACACCGGGGAGCTGTTTTTT
CDR3aa: CASSFRLQNTGELFF

j_gene: TRBJ2-7
abundance: NA
d_gene: NA
v_gene: TRBV10-3
CDR3nt: TGTGCCATCAGTGAGTCCTCCTACGAGCAGTACTTC
CDR3aa: CAISESSYEQYF

j_gene: TRBJ1-1
abundance: NA
d_gene: NA
v_gene: TRBV5-8
CDR3nt: TGTGCCAGCAGCTTAGGTGTTTCTCCAGAAGCTTTCTTT
CDR3aa: CASSLGVSPEAFF

j_gene: TRBJ2-2
abundance: NA
d_gene: NA
v_gene: TRBV19
CDR3nt: TGTGCCAGTAGTATAGGAGACAGATACACCGGGGAGCTGTTTTTT
CDR3aa: CASSIGDRYTGELFF

j_gene: TRBJ1-2
abundance: NA
d_gene: TRBD1
v_gene: TRBV28
CDR3nt: TGTGCCAGCAGGGCCGGGACAGTCTATGGCTACACCTTC
CDR3aa: CASRAGTVYGYTF

j_gene: TRBJ2-1
abundance: NA
d_gene: TRBD1
v_gene: TRBV19
CDR3nt: TGTGCCAGTAGTAGGGACAGCTACAATGAGCAGTTCTTC
CDR3aa: CASSRDSYNEQFF

j_gene: TRBJ2-7
abundance: NA
d_gene: TRBD2
v_gene: TRBV29-1
CDR3nt: TGCAGCGTTGAAGGGGATACTAGCGGATCCCCCTACGAGCAGTACTTC
CDR3aa: CSVEGDTSGSPYEQYF

j_gene: TRBJ2-1
abundance: NA
d_gene: NA
v_gene: TRBV29-1
CDR3nt: TGCAGCGCGACAGTATACAATGAGCAGTTCTTC
CDR3aa: CSATVYNEQFF